One TCR beta chain is described in this entry. The data are from a study of blood T cell repertoires in COVID-19. Sequencing was performed with immunoSEQ multiplex PCR; in TCRdb, only in-frame clones are kept and a portion is missing. The repertoire holds 170,000 or so clones, with around 82% as singletons. The source material was peripheral blood. This sequence originates from a man younger than 30 with active or convalescent COVID-19.

The DNA for the CDR3 is TGTGCCAGTAGGACGATCCAGGGTGTCGGGAACTATGGCTACACCTTC. Protein: CASRTIQGVGNYGYTF. The rearrangement joins TRBV19 to TRBJ1-2; D is possibly TRBD1 (5 bases). Germline loops: CDR1 LNHDA, CDR2 SQIVND (reference sequence). Trimming took 6 bases from V and 2 from J, leaving 19 bases between them. CDR3 length equals 16 residues.